A single sample is the source of the 30 T cell receptor beta chains below, sequenced in a study of blood T cell repertoires in COVID-19 (dated by TCRdb to about 2020). The library was obtained by the immunoSEQ multiplex PCR assay. The clones in this table, taken by TCRdb from immuneACCESS, are in-frame only. Not every clone is retained; where verified, under half of the shortfall comes from an unresolved V gene, and the cause of the rest is unknown. This sample has around 130,000 clones in its table, and 84% of those were observed once. The ten biggest clones cover roughly 8.7% of the sample. The sequencing input was peripheral blood. All receptors derive from a man aged 30 to 45 with COVID-19, enrolled during active disease.

The chain carries TRBV30 and TRBJ2-7; 7 positions agree with TRBD1. Trimming cost V 2 bases and J 5 bases; bases outside gene matches: 3. Looked up from germline, CDR1 is GTSNPN and CDR2 is SVGIG (reference sequence). This CDR3 is built from 12 residues. The CDR3 spells CAWSRQGHEQYF. CDR3 in DNA: TGTGCCTGGAGTCGACAGGGCCACGAGCAGTACTTC. Together with reference TRBV30 and TRBJ2-7, the CDR3 gives the full variable domain: SQTIHQWPATLVQPVGSPLSLECTVEGTSNPNLYWYRQAAGRGLQLLFYSVGIGQISSEVPQNLSASRPQDRQFILSSKKLLLSDSGFYLCAWSRQGHEQYFGPGTRLTVT.

This clone occurred once. The rearrangement joins TRBV5-5 to TRBJ2-7; 9 positions match TRBD1. The CDR3 length is 16 residues. J lost 3 bases, V lost 2 bases, and 9 bases had no gene match. Germline CDR1 reads SGHKS; CDR2 reads YYEKEE (reference sequence). The CDR3 DNA reads TGTGCCAGCAGCTTCCTGGGGGGGACAGGGCGCTACGAGCAGTACTTC. Amino acid sequence: CASSFLGGTGRYEQYF. The full variable domain, in which reference TRBV5-5 and TRBJ2-7 provide the parts outside the CDR3, is DAGVTQSPTHLIKTRGQQVTLRCSPISGHKSVSWYQQVLGQGPQFIFQYYEKEERGRGNFPDRFSARQFPNYSSELNVNALLLGDSALYLCASSFLGGTGRYEQYFGPGTRLTVT.

This clone came up once. The gene calls are TRBV4-2 and TRBJ2-1, with 11 positions matching TRBD2. The CDR3 length is 20 residues. Germline loops: CDR1 LGHNA, CDR2 YNFKEQ. Losses at the gene ends were 4 bases for V and 0 bases for J; bases not matched to a gene: 14. This chain's CDR3 is CASSLKVAGGPPSSYNEQFF. The CDR3 DNA sequence: TGTGCCAGCAGCCTAAAAGTAGCGGGAGGGCCCCCGAGCTCCTACAATGAGCAGTTCTTC.

This clone has just a few counts. This sequence joins TRBV18 and TRBJ2-7, with 7 bases lining up with TRBD1. Germline V gene lookup returns CDR1 KGHSH and CDR2 LQKENI. This CDR3 has 14 residues. Trimming removed 0 bases from V and 3 bases from J; junction bases left unmatched: 2. The CDR3 loop is CASSPPGGDYEQYF. In DNA, the CDR3 is TGTGCCAGCTCACCACCAGGGGGCGACTACGAGCAGTACTTC.

This clone was seen just once. The chain uses TRBV4-1 and TRBJ2-7, with no clear D. V was shortened by 1 base and J by 5 bases, with 9 bases between the two germline ends. The CDR3 extends over 13 amino acids. Germline CDR1 reads MGHRA; CDR2 reads YSYEKL. CDR3 region: CASSQVGPNEQYF. The CDR3 DNA reads TGCGCCAGCAGCCAAGTGGGCCCCAACGAGCAGTACTTC.

This clone appeared a single time. The chain couples TRBV28 to TRBJ2-7; no reliable D call. The germline V gene encodes CDR1 MDHEN and CDR2 SYDVKM. With 4 bases removed from V and 1 base from J, the gap between germline ends came to 14 bases. The CDR3 has 15 residues. The CDR3 is CASSSLLRFSYEQYF. CDR3 nucleotide sequence: TGTGCCAGCAGTTCCTTACTACGGTTTTCCTACGAGCAGTACTTC. Variable domain in full (rest from reference TRBV28 and TRBJ2-7): DVKVTQSSRYLVKRTGEKVFLECVQDMDHENMFWYRQDPGLGLRLIYFSYDVKMKEKGDIPEGYSVSREKKERFSLILESASTNQTSMYLCASSSLLRFSYEQYFGPGTRLTVT.

This chain joins TRBV4-2 and TRBJ2-1; possible D gene TRBD1, 6 bases. The CDR3 covers 13 residues. Germline assignment: CDR1 LGHNA and CDR2 YNFKEQ. Trimming removed 3 bases at V and 8 bases at J, with 11 bases between. The CDR3 here is CASSQNRVDEQFF. The CDR3 coding sequence is TGTGCCAGCAGCCAGAACAGGGTCGATGAGCAGTTCTTC.

This clone showed up just a few times. The chain's CDR3 is CASRGLAGNIQYF. The DNA of the CDR3 is TGTGCCAGCAGGGGACTAGCGGGAAACATTCAGTACTTC. The chain uses TRBV28 and TRBJ2-4; 12 nucleotides align to TRBD2. This CDR3 comprises 13 residues. The V and J ends lost 6 bases and 6 bases, in that order; junction bases with no gene match: 0. Germline lookup yields CDR1 MDHEN and CDR2 SYDVKM.

The J gene is TRBJ2-3, the V gene TRBV7-2, with D uncertain. This CDR3 comprises 13 residues. The germline V gene has CDR1 SGHTA and CDR2 FQGNSA. V was clipped by 5 bases and J by 1 base, with 7 bases between them. As DNA, the CDR3 is TGTGCCAGCAGCACAATGGGCACAGATACGCAGTATTTT. This gives the protein CASSTMGTDTQYF.

This clone was observed a single time. The CDR3 coding sequence is TGTGCCAGCAGCCAACCTACGGGACTAGCAAAAAGCACAGATACGCAGTATTTT. Amino acid sequence: CASSQPTGLAKSTDTQYF. The chain joins TRBV4-2 to TRBJ2-3, with 9 bases that match TRBD2. The CDR3 runs 18 residues. Germline CDR1 and CDR2: LGHNA and YNFKEQ. After removal of 2 bases from V and 0 bases from J, the junction contained 9 bases not matched to a gene.

The rearrangement joins TRBV7-2 to TRBJ2-7, with D perhaps matching TRBD2 (5 bases). CDR3 size: 15 residues. Germline CDR1 reads SGHTA; CDR2 reads FQGNSA. Between the trimmed V and J ends, which lost 5 bases and 0 bases, there was a span of 14 bases. The DNA of the CDR3 is TGTGCCAGCAGCCCCCGGCCCGGGGTCTCCTACGAGCAGTACTTC. This codes for CASSPRPGVSYEQYF.

This chain connects TRBV11-3 to TRBJ2-1, with a possible D match to TRBD2 (6 bases). Trimming left V 3 bases short and J 2 bases short, with 20 bases between. Germline assignment: CDR1 SGHNT and CDR2 YENEEA. The CDR3 runs to 18 residues. In DNA, the CDR3 is TGTGCCAGCAGCTTGGGACCCGCTAGCGACAAACCCTACAATGAGCAGTTCTTC. Its protein product is CASSLGPASDKPYNEQFF.

This chain links TRBV2 with TRBJ1-5, with TRBD1 matching 7 bases. Germline CDR1 is SNHLY and CDR2 is FYNNEI. The CDR3 consists of 14 residues. V dropped 5 bases and J dropped 3; count of bases not matched to a gene: 4. The CDR3 nucleotides are TGTGCCAGCAGTCCCGGGACAGACAATCAGCCCCAGCATTTT. Amino acid sequence: CASSPGTDNQPQHF.

There are a few counts of this clone. The genes are TRBV2 and TRBJ2-1; 15 bases are a match to TRBD2. V gave up 6 bases and J gave up 8 bases; unmatched junction bases: 2. The V gene's germline CDR1 is SNHLY and CDR2 FYNNEI. The CDR3 runs to 14 residues. Here the CDR3 reads CASRWTSGRDEQFF. The CDR3, as DNA: TGTGCCAGCAGGTGGACTAGCGGGAGGGATGAGCAGTTCTTC. Looking up the rest from reference TRBV2 and TRBJ2-1 gives the full variable domain: EPEVTQTPSHQVTQMGQEVILRCVPISNHLYFYWYRQILGQKVEFLVSFYNNEISEKSEIFDDQFSVERPDGSNFTLKIRSTKLEDSAMYFCASRWTSGRDEQFFGPGTRLTVL.

In its sample, this clone was seen a few times. The chain recombines TRBV28 with TRBJ1-1, with a weak D call TRBD1 (6 bases). CDR1 MDHEN and CDR2 SYDVKM come from the germline V gene. The V and J ends lost 5 bases and 2 bases respectively, with 12 bases between them. The CDR3 extends over 14 amino acids. CDR3 coding DNA: TGTGCCAGCAGTCCCTTGACAGGTAACACTGAAGCTTTCTTT. Translated, it gives CASSPLTGNTEAFF.

The chain is built from TRBV2 and TRBJ1-2, with no clear D. Germline loops: CDR1 SNHLY, CDR2 FYNNEI. The CDR3 extends over 16 amino acids. V lost 2 bases, J lost 8 bases, and 21 bases lay in between. In DNA, the CDR3 is TGTGCCAGCAGTGAACTCCCCTTTCCCACCCGTGGCGGCTACACCTTC. Amino acids: CASSELPFPTRGGYTF. The complete variable domain, with remaining parts taken from reference TRBV2 and TRBJ1-2, reads EPEVTQTPSHQVTQMGQEVILRCVPISNHLYFYWYRQILGQKVEFLVSFYNNEISEKSEIFDDQFSVERPDGSNFTLKIRSTKLEDSAMYFCASSELPFPTRGGYTFGSGTRLTVV.

V and J are TRBV5-5 and TRBJ2-7; 9 bases are a match to TRBD1. Per germline, CDR1 SGHKS and CDR2 YYEKEE (reference sequence). V lost 1 base and J lost 0; bases outside the gene matches: 5. The CDR3 sequence is 16 residues long. The CDR3 reads CASSLTGTGPSYEQYF. The CDR3 DNA sequence: TGTGCCAGCAGCTTGACCGGGACAGGGCCCTCCTACGAGCAGTACTTC.

V is TRBV4-1 and J is TRBJ2-7; 7 positions match TRBD1. Germline loops: CDR1 MGHRA, CDR2 YSYEKL. The CDR3 covers 15 residues. The trim removed 4 bases at V and 0 bases at J, leaving 6 bases unmatched. CDR3 in DNA: TGCGCCAGCAGCCCCTCACAGGGGAACTCCTACGAGCAGTACTTC. It codes for CASSPSQGNSYEQYF.

There are a few counts of this clone. The chain carries TRBV10-3 and TRBJ2-6; TRBD2 matches 7 bases. Germline V gene data show CDR1 as ENHRY and CDR2 as SYGVKD. The CDR3 length is 14 residues. The V and J ends lost 7 bases and 7 bases, in that order; junction bases with no gene match: 7. CDR3 coding DNA: TGTGCCATCACGGGGGGACTCTCTGCCAACGTCCTGACTTTC. Protein product: CAITGGLSANVLTF.

The rearrangement joins TRBV7-2 to TRBJ2-7, with a weak D call TRBD2 (6 bases). CDR3 length: 16 amino acids. Trimming stripped 1 base from V and 1 base from J, with 14 bases between. Germline lookup yields CDR1 SGHTA and CDR2 FQGNSA. CDR3 in DNA: TGTGCCAGCAGCTTAGGTGGGGGGTTGGGGTCCTACGAGCAGTACTTC. It is translated as CASSLGGGLGSYEQYF.

This chain links TRBV2 with TRBJ2-7, with TRBD2 identical over 7 bases. The CDR3 is 13 residues long. Germline-derived CDR1 and CDR2 are SNHLY and FYNNEI. V lost 9 bases, J lost 5 bases, and 10 bases stayed unmatched. The DNA of the CDR3 is TGTGCCAGTTGTGGCGGGAGAATCCACGAGCAGTACTTC. Its translation is CASCGGRIHEQYF.

V is TRBV19 and J is TRBJ1-3, with D unresolved. Per the germline V gene, CDR1 is LNHDA and CDR2 is SQIVND (reference sequence). This CDR3 is built from 17 residues. V lost 4 bases and J lost 6, with 22 bases in between. CDR3 coding DNA: TGTGCCAGTAGTACCGAACACCCGACTCTTTTTGCAAACACCATATATTTT. It translates to CASSTEHPTLFANTIYF.

The rearrangement links TRBV10-3 to TRBJ2-3; 10 positions match TRBD2. V gave up 5 bases and J gave up 6 bases; unmatched junction bases: 5. The CDR3 is 14 residues long. Germline V lookup: CDR1 ENHRY, CDR2 SYGVKD. CDR3 residues: CAISRTSGLDTQYF. The CDR3 DNA follows: TGTGCCATCAGTCGGACTAGCGGACTCGATACGCAGTATTTT.

V usage is TRBV7-2 and J usage is TRBJ2-7; TRBD2 agrees at 10 bases. V shed 5 bases and J 6 bases; nucleotides not matched to a gene: 7. CDR3 size: 14 residues. Germline-derived CDR1 and CDR2 are SGHTA and FQGNSA. The DNA for the CDR3 is TGTGCCAGCAGCCCGACTCTAGCGGGAGCCGAGCAGTACTTC. Protein sequence: CASSPTLAGAEQYF.

The chain carries TRBV28 and TRBJ1-4, with D unresolved. The germline V gene encodes CDR1 MDHEN and CDR2 SYDVKM. The CDR3 contains 15 residues. V shed 6 bases and J shed 3 bases, with 14 bases lying between them. The chain's CDR3 is CASSQGGRANEKLFF. In DNA form, the CDR3 reads TGTGCCAGCAGCCAAGGAGGTCGGGCTAATGAAAAACTGTTTTTT.

The rearrangement joins TRBV7-9 to TRBJ1-6, with a tentative D call TRBD1 (6 bases). Germline CDR1 SEHNR, CDR2 FQNEAQ (reference sequence). The length of the CDR3 is 15 residues. Between the trimmed V and J ends, which lost 5 bases and 6 bases, there was a span of 14 bases. CDR3 in DNA: TGTGCCAGCAGCGCCACAGGGACCCTTAATTCACCCCTCCACTTT. This gives the protein CASSATGTLNSPLHF.

This sequence joins TRBV5-4 and TRBJ2-7; 7 nucleotides match TRBD1. Germline assignment: CDR1 SGHNT and CDR2 YYREEE (reference sequence). This CDR3 has 14 amino acids. The V segment lost 0 bases and the J segment 4 bases; nucleotides outside the gene matches: 4. The CDR3 DNA reads as TGTGCCAGCAGCTTGGGACAGGGAATTTACGAGCAGTACTTC. Amino acids: CASSLGQGIYEQYF.

The DNA of the CDR3 is TGTGCCAGCAGCCAAGGGGGCGAGGAGAAGTTCTTC. It encodes CASSQGGEEKFF. The rearrangement uses TRBV2 and TRBJ2-1, with 7 nucleotides matching TRBD1. This CDR3 region has 12 residues. The germline gives CDR1 SNHLY, CDR2 FYNNEI. Unmatched junction bases numbered 10, after V lost 6 bases and J lost 14 bases.

This clone was detected only a few times. The genes are TRBV6-5 and TRBJ2-2, with a possible D match to TRBD2 (5 bases). Germline assignment: CDR1 MNHEY and CDR2 SVGAGI. V lost 6 bases to trimming and J lost 6 bases, with 14 bases between them. The CDR3 extends over 14 amino acids. CDR3 DNA sequence: TGTGCCAGCAGCCACGGCGGGTTCGCCGGGGAGCTGTTTTTT. Amino acids: CASSHGGFAGELFF.

V gene TRBV28 combines with J gene TRBJ2-5; TRBD2 aligns across 10 bases. V gave up 4 bases and J gave up 5 bases; unmatched junction bases: 7. In germline, CDR1 is MDHEN, CDR2 SYDVKM. This CDR3 contains 15 residues. The CDR3, as DNA: TGTGCCAGCAGTTCTCTAGCGGGAGAGGGGGAGACCCAGTACTTC. Its protein product is CASSSLAGEGETQYF.